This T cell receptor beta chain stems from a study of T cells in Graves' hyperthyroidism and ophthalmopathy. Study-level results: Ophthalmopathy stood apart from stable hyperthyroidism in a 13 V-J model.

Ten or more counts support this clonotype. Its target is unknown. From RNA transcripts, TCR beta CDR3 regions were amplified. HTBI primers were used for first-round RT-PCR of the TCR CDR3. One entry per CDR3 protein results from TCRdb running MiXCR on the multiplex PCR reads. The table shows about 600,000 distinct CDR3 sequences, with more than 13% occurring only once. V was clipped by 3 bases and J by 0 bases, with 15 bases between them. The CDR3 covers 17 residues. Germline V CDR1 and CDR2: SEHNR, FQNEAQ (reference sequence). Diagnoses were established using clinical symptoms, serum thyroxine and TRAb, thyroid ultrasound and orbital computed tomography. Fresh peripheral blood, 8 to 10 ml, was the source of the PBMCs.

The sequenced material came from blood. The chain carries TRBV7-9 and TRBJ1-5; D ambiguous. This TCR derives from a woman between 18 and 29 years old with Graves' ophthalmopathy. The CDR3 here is CASSFDHMGYSNQPQHF. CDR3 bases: TGTGCCAGCAGCTTCGACCACATGGGGTATAGCAATCAGCCCCAGCATTTT.